This TCR beta chain was recorded in a study of T cells in tuberculosis. After thawing and overnight rest, PBMC were stained with GMM-loaded CD1B tetramer, viability dye and anti-CD3 for sorting. The CD1B tetramers carried C32 glucose monomycolate purified from Rhodococcus equi. This clone has just a few counts. There are 14 residues in the CDR3. Libraries were prepared by immunoSEQ multiplex PCR; TCRdb keeps only in-frame clonotypes and omits some of them. The sample lists about 58,000 clones, approximately 88% occurring once. The chain carries TRBV21-1 and TRBJ2-7; the table's D call, TRBD1, has no DNA check behind it. TRBV21-1 represents a pseudogene. Sequencing was performed on CD1b-GMM tetramer-negative cells sorted from PBMCs. This receptor was obtained from an adult woman with latent tuberculosis. The CDR3 DNA reads TGTGCCAGCAGCCACCGGGACAGGATCTACGAGCAGTACTTC. The encoded protein is CASSHRDRIYEQYF.